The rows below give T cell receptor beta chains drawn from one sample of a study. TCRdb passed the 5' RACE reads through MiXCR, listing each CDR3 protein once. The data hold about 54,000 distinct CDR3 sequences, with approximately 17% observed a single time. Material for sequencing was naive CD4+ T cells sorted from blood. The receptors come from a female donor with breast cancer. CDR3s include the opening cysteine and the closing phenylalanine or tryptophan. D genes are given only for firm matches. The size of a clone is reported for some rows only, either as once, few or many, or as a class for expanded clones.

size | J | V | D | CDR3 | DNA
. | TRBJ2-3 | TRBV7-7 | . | CASSLGSRRARSTDTQYF | TGTGCCAGCAGCTTAGGGTCTAGGCGAGCGCGGAGCACAGATACGCAGTATTTT
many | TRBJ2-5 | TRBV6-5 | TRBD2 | CASSTTSGNQETQYF | TGTGCCAGCAGTACGACTAGCGGAAACCAAGAGACCCAGTACTTC
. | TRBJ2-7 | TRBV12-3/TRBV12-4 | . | CASGSSAISDGQQYF | TGTGCCAGTGGGAGTTCGGCCATTTCGGACGGACAGCAGTACTTC
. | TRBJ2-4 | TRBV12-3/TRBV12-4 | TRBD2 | CASSLLGEGKNIQYF | TGTGCCAGCAGTTTACTCGGGGAGGGCAAAAACATTCAGTACTTC
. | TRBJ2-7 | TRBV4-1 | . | CASSRGSSSYEQYF | TGCGCCAGCAGCCGAGGGTCCAGCTCCTACGAGCAGTACTTC
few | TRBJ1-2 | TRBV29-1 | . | CSVEDPPGRGANYGYAF | TGCAGCGTTGAAGACCCCCCGGGGAGGGGGGCTAACTATGGCTACGCCTTC
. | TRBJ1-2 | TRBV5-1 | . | CASSRGANYGYTF | TGCGCCAGCAGTCGGGGCGCTAACTATGGCTACACCTTC
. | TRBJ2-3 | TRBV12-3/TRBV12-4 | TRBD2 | CASSRPQISAGFATDTQYF | TGTGCCAGCAGTCGCCCTCAAATATCAGCGGGGTTCGCCACAGATACGCAGTATTTT
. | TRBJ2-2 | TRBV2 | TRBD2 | CASRGTSGNTGELFF | TGTGCCAGCAGAGGGACTAGCGGGAACACCGGGGAGCTGTTTTTT
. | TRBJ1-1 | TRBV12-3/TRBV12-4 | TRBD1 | CASTKRGQGSTEAFF | TGTGCCAGCACCAAACGGGGACAGGGATCCACTGAAGCTTTCTTT
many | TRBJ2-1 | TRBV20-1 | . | CSASRGFPSLVSGNEQFF | TGCAGTGCTAGTCGGGGATTCCCTAGTCTCGTGTCGGGCAATGAGCAGTTCTTC
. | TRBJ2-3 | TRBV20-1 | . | CSARGGAAGGSHF | TGCAGTGCTAGAGGGGGGGCCGCGGGCGGGAGTCATTTT
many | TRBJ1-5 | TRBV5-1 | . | CASSLDGDRNQPQHF | TGCGCCAGCAGCTTGGACGGGGACCGCAATCAGCCCCAGCATTTT
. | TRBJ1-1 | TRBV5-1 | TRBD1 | CASSLQGMETEAFF | TGCGCCAGCAGCTTACAGGGGATGGAGACTGAAGCTTTCTTT
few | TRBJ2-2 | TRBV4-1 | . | CASSQARVVLSGELFF | TGCGCCAGCAGCCAAGCTAGGGTCGTCTTATCCGGGGAGCTGTTTTTT
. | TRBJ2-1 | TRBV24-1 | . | CATSSTGVTYNEQFF | TGTGCCACCAGCTCAACCGGGGTAACCTACAATGAGCAGTTCTTC
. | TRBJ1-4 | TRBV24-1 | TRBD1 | CATSEPGTAGTNEKLFF | TGTGCCACCAGTGAACCCGGGACAGCGGGAACTAATGAAAAACTGTTTTTT
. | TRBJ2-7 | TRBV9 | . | CASSAREADLLEQYF | TGTGCCAGCAGCGCCCGCGAGGCTGACCTACTCGAGCAGTACTTC
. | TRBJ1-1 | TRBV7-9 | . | CASSFPGAREAEAFF | TGTGCCAGCAGCTTCCCGGGGGCGAGAGAAGCTGAAGCTTTCTTT
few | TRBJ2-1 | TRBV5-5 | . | CASSFDNLYYNEQFF | TGTGCCAGCAGCTTCGACAACCTTTACTACAATGAGCAGTTCTTC
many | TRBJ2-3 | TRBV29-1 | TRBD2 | CSVEDPSGTGPDTQYF | TGCAGCGTTGAAGACCCTAGCGGGACGGGCCCAGATACGCAGTATTTT
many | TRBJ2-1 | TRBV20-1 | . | CSARAPSPRDEQFF | TGCAGTGCTAGAGCCCCGAGCCCGCGGGATGAGCAGTTCTTC
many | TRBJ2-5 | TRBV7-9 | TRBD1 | CASSADRLPQETQYF | TGTGCCAGCAGCGCGGACAGGTTACCCCAAGAGACCCAGTACTTC
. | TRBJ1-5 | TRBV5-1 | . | CASSLTTGLNQPQHF | TGCGCCAGCAGCTTGACGACAGGCCTCAATCAGCCCCAGCATTTT
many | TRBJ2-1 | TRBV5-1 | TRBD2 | CASSLDTSGSFNEQFF | TGCGCCAGCAGCTTGGATACTAGCGGGAGTTTCAATGAGCAGTTCTTC
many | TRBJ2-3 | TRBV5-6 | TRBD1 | CASSLRGRGVTDTQYF | TGTGCCAGCAGCTTGAGGGGGCGCGGTGTAACAGATACGCAGTATTTT
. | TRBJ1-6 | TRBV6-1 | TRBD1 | CASGSRDRGISPLHF | TGTGCCAGCGGTAGCCGGGACAGGGGAATTTCACCCCTCCACTTT
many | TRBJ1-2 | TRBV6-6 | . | CASSRLSGYTF | TGTGCCAGCAGTCGGCTATCTGGCTACACCTTC
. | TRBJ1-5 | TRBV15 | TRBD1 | CATCRGGTGDQPQHF | TGTGCCACCTGCAGGGGAGGGACAGGGGATCAGCCCCAGCATTTT
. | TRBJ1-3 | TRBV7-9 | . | CASSLTGNTIYF | TGTGCCAGCAGCTTAACTGGAAACACCATATATTTT
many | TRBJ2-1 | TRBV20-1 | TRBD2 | CSASSGSEQFF | TGCAGTGCTTCTAGCGGGAGTGAGCAGTTCTTC
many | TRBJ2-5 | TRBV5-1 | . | CASSLGAAVQETQYF | TGCGCCAGCAGCTTGGGAGCTGCGGTACAAGAGACCCAGTACTTC
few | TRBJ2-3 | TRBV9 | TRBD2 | CASSVEASGGTDTQYF | TGTGCCAGCAGCGTAGAGGCTAGCGGAGGGACAGATACGCAGTATTTT
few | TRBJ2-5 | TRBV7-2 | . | CASSRTGPQETQYF | TGTGCCAGCAGCCGAACCGGGCCTCAAGAGACCCAGTACTTC
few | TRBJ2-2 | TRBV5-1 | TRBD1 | CASKFRTGNTGELFF | TGCGCCAGCAAGTTTAGGACAGGGAACACCGGGGAGCTGTTTTTT
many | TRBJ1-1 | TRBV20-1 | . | CSVPGQRPFTEAFF | TGCAGTGTCCCCGGACAGCGACCTTTCACTGAAGCTTTCTTT
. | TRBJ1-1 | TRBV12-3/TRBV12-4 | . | CASSPRAEVFF | TGTGCCAGCAGTCCCCGCGCTGAGGTTTTCTTT
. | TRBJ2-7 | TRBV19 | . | CASSIRRDSGEQYF | TGTGCCAGTAGTATCCGGAGGGATAGCGGCGAGCAGTACTTC
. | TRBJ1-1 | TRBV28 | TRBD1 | CASSLSTGSDTEAFF | TGTGCCAGCAGTTTATCGACAGGGAGTGACACTGAAGCTTTCTTT
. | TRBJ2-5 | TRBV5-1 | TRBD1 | CASSVGQGQETQYF | TGCGCCAGCAGCGTGGGACAGGGCCAAGAGACCCAGTACTTC
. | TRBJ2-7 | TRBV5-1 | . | CASSLEAYEQYF | TGCGCCAGCAGCTTAGAGGCCTACGAGCAGTACTTC
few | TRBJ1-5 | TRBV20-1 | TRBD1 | CSARGQGPQHF | TGCAGTGCTAGGGGACAGGGCCCCCAGCATTTT
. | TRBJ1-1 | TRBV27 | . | CASSIDRLNTEAFF | TGTGCCAGCAGCATCGACAGGCTGAACACTGAAGCTTTCTTT
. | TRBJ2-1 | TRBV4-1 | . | CASSQVDGRNEQFF | TGCGCCAGCAGCCAAGTGGATGGCCGCAATGAGCAGTTCTTC
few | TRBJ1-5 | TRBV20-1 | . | CSAARGNQPQHF | TGCAGTGCAGCGAGGGGGAATCAGCCCCAGCATTTT
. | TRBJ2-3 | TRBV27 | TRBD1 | CASTGDRLGDTDTQYF | TGTGCCAGCACAGGGGACAGATTAGGGGACACAGATACGCAGTATTTT
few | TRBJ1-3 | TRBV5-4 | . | CASSLDSTSGNTIYF | TGTGCCAGCAGCTTGGACAGCACCTCTGGAAACACCATATATTTT
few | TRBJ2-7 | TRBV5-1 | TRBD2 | CASSWAGGRVYEQHF | TGCGCCAGCAGCTGGGCCGGCGGGAGGGTCTACGAGCAGCACTTC
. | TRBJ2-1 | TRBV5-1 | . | CASSLETGNEQFF | TGCGCCAGCAGCTTGGAGACGGGGAATGAGCAGTTCTTC
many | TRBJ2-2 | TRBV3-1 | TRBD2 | CASSQATSGSMRTGELFF | TGTGCCAGCAGCCAAGCTACTAGCGGGAGTATGCGGACCGGGGAGCTGTTTTTT
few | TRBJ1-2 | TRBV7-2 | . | CASSLSGGGTNYGYTF | TGTGCCAGCAGCTTATCAGGAGGGGGGACTAACTATGGCTACACCTTC
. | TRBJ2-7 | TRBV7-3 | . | CASSSTPGAEQYF | TGTGCCAGCAGCTCTACCCCCGGGGCCGAGCAGTACTTC
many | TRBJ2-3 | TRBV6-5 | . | CASSYSNGRGTQYF | TGTGCCAGCAGTTACTCGAATGGGCGTGGTACGCAGTATTTT
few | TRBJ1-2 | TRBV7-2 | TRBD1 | CASTMDRVGGYTF | TGTGCCAGCACGATGGACAGGGTAGGCGGCTACACCTTC
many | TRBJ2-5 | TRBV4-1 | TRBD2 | CASSQVLSGRVETQYF | TGCGCCAGCAGCCAAGTTTTGAGCGGGAGGGTGGAGACCCAGTACTTC